Here is one T cell receptor (beta chain) with its context. Its cognate antigen is unknown. The CDR3 runs to 15 residues. Trimming cost V 3 bases and J 6 bases, with 17 bases left between them. Germline CDR1 SGHDT, CDR2 YYEEEE. The data were obtained in a study of B cell selection in AIRE deficiency. Study-level results: Shared Treg sequences had shorter CDR3s, biased toward rearrangements with few non-templated insertions. With only TCRbeta sequenced, 30% to 45% of shared healthy Treg sequences overlapped Tconv.

Original analysis: Pooled Tregs gave about 5.65x10^4 patient and about 100,000 donor TCRbeta sequences. Clones were sequenced by immunoSEQ multiplex PCR, and TCRdb holds only the in-frame ones, with some missing. D and trimming come from the DNA, and the V and J calls and clone size come from that table. The sample lists 23,000 or so clones, about 90% occurring once. Regulatory T cells were sorted as CD4+CD25hiCD127low/negative cells. The sample was CD4+CD25+ Tregs sorted from PBMCs. The V gene is TRBV5-6, the J gene TRBJ2-3; D might be TRBD2 (6 bases). This TCR derives from a human donor in good health. The CDR3 DNA reads TGTGCCAGCAGCTGGAGGTCGGGAGTTCCGGATACGCAGTATTTT. Translation gives CASSWRSGVPDTQYF.